This T cell receptor (beta chain) comes out of a study of beta chain features in type 1 diabetes. Whole-study findings and limits: Across all four CD4+ subsets, people with type 1 diabetes showed modestly shorter TCRB CDR3s.

Expressed TCRB transcripts were sequenced because the entire RNA isolate underwent reverse transcription. Produced via immunoSEQ multiplex PCR; TCRdb's table is partial and in-frame only. The table lists about 360,000 clones, around an eighth of them singletons. To note about this clone: The antigen is undetermined.

This TCR derives from a woman between 18 and 30 years old with type 1 diabetes. Sequences were obtained from naive CD4+ T cells from blood.

The CDR3: CASSFQGFSEAFF. In DNA, the CDR3 is TGTGCCAGCAGCTTTCAGGGGTTTTCTGAAGCTTTCTTT. The chain combines TRBV7-2 with TRBJ1-1; tentative D call: TRBD1 (6 bases). The CDR3 length is 13 residues. V gave up 3 bases and J gave up 6 bases, with 11 bases separating them. Germline CDR1 reads SGHTA; CDR2 reads FQGNSA.